The source of this T cell receptor beta chain is a study of T cells expressing NK-cell markers (TCRdb year 2020). Background on the whole study: Seven or eight donors provided sorted CD3+CD56+NKG2C+, CD3+CD56+NKG2C- and CD3+CD56-NKG2C+ T-cell subsets, whose TCR beta-chain repertoires were profiled. Seven of the eight sequenced donors were HCMV-seropositive and one was HCMV-seronegative. The eight sequenced donors were randomly selected healthy volunteers, three men and five women. Sequencing of the libraries produced 2 x 150 bp reads on Illumina HiSeq 2000/2500, MiSeq or NextSeq.

Sequencing took place on an Illumina HiSeq 2000. TCR beta cDNA libraries were prepared using 5'RACE template switching, which introduced a universal primer site and unique molecular identifiers. Synthesis of cDNA was primed from the TCR beta constant segment and was followed by two consecutive PCR amplification steps. The study's processing was this. MIGEC was used to demultiplex reads and group the reads by UMI, and MiTCR was used to assemble and quantify clonotypes. To exclude erroneous sequences, any TCR cDNA sequence not supported by at least two reads was discarded. The tcR package was used for downstream repertoire analysis, with clonotypes matched between fractions based on CDR3 nucleotide sequence plus V segment. Antigen specificity was annotated against VDJdb with VDJmatch, allowing one amino acid substitution in CDR3. The reads went through TCRdb reprocessing, and each CDR3 protein sequence gets one entry with no DNA. These V and J calls derive from TCRdb rather than the authors' analysis. For this sample, the table gives 350,000 to 450,000 distinct CDR3 sequences. Of the sample, about 5.2% is held by the ten largest clones.

Overall study results and their limits: It remained unclear whether the expanded NKG2C-expressing T cell clones were specific for HCMV antigens. Those dominant clonotypes were again the most abundant among CD3+CD56-NKG2C+ cells in a handful of donors, at about 25-60.1%. In a handful of donors, the dominant CD3+CD56+NKG2C+ clonotypes were among the top 10 CD8+ clonotypes and accounted for about 1.0-7.0% of CD8+ T cells.

Reading from cysteine to phenylalanine, the CDR3 counts 15 amino acids. The nucleotide record is missing. Sequences MDHEN (CDR1) and SYDVKM (CDR2) are obtained from the germline V gene. As regards this clonotype: Its antigen remains undetermined.

HCMV-specific IgG was detected in serum with a commercial ELISA kit to determine HCMV serostatus. Peripheral blood mononuclear cells were isolated from blood by Ficoll density gradient centrifugation. The sample comprised blood T cells: a sorted CD56 or NKG2C T cell subset, CD4+ or CD8+ T cells, or bulk PBMC T cells (not recorded which). The clonotype was recovered from a man aged 18 to 70 in good health. This sequence uses TRBV28 and TRBJ2-1; TCRdb selects TRBD1, and the lack of DNA leaves this call unchecked. CDR3 protein: CASSLSGGGRNEQFF.